The clone carrying this TCR beta chain occurred many times. The CDR3 runs to 11 residues. Trimming removed 1 base from V and 6 bases from J, with 4 bases in between. Germline V gene sequence: CDR1 MGHDK, CDR2 SYGVNS. The entry originates in a study of early T cells in non-severe SARS-CoV-2 infection. Individual cDNA molecules received unique molecular identifiers during library preparation. In TCRdb, the 5' RACE reads were re-called with MiXCR into one record per CDR3 protein. In the table there are about 60,000 distinct CDR3 sequences, around 5.2% of which are singletons. The V call is TRBV25-1, the J call TRBJ2-7; no clear D gene. Material for sequencing was whole blood. The clonotype originates from an adult who was a healthcare worker with PCR-confirmed SARS-CoV-2 infection or an uninfected control (not recorded which). The CDR3 DNA is TGTGCCAGCAGTGAATTGGTCGAGCAGTACTTC. Translated: CASSELVEQYF.